What follows is one T cell receptor (beta chain) and its context. Its antigen is not identified. The data were obtained in a study of shared clonotypes between healthy human individuals. Points from the study as a whole: Among non-shared clonotypes, generation probabilities were lower than among those shared by all four donors.

The table came from immunoSEQ multiplex PCR; TCRdb's copy has only in-frame clones and leaves some out. Of some 500,000 clones in the sample, roughly 95% were seen once. The CDR3 covers 14 residues. Germline V gene sequence: CDR1 SQVTM, CDR2 ANQGSEA. Trimming cost V 6 bases and J 2 bases; bases outside gene matches: 8. V and J are TRBV29-1 and TRBJ2-7; 9 positions match TRBD2. The sequence was collected from a woman aged 30 to 39 in good health. Sample: naive CD4+ T cells sorted from blood. Regarding subset: CD45RA+ positively selected. CDR3 sequence reads: CSVLFSGRTYEQYF. The CDR3 DNA reads as TGCAGCGTCCTCTTCAGCGGGAGGACCTACGAGCAGTACTTC.